This entry describes one TCR beta chain. This receptor's antigen is unknown. No much larger clonotype is one base removed from it; base qualities were not supplied. The data derive from a study of blood T cell repertoires in COVID-19 (dated by TCRdb to about 2020). For context, the study as a whole: Samples covering the acute and convalescent phases of COVID-19 were provided by collaborators in the United States, Italy and Spain. The material from the prospective study consisted of cDNA or gDNA derived from T cells, B-cell-depleted T cells, or PBMCs. Subjects who had been exposed to COVID-19, were actively infected with it, or had recovered from it provided the deeply sampled blood TCRbeta repertoires that made up the dataset. A freely available public database, intended as a resource for researchers studying the immune response to SARS-CoV-2, is where the repertoires were released. Samples were obtained from the ongoing ImmuneRACE study (first 160 participants) and from over 1,000 subjects provided by 6 global collaborators. Nearly every sample came with metadata listing a de-identified subject ID, COVID-19 status, age in years and sex. Where HLA class I and class II types were available, the types were taken from metadata supplied by the sample provider, not from assay-based typing.

What the work shows at the level of the full study, not this receptor alone: The quantity of clinical and demographic metadata differed by source and by participant and was supplied without curation.

In the germline V gene, CDR1 corresponds to SNHLY and CDR2 to FYNNEI. The CDR3 spans 14 residues, from the cysteine through the phenylalanine. Just CDR3 DNA is preserved here, 42 bases in frame from base 1. The V and J ends are trimmed by 2 bases and 5 bases, leaving 12 bases between them. Participants in the prospective study were aged roughly 18 to 100 years, lived in approximately 26 United States geographic areas, and enrolled through a virtual design. In the prospective study, cohorts were assigned on the basis of participant-reported clinical history obtained from a screening survey and a study questionnaire. In the prospective study, whole blood, serum and a nasopharyngeal or oropharyngeal swab were collected from each participant by mobile phlebotomists. Participants in the prospective study had the option to provide additional blood draws and questionnaires over a roughly two-month period. Prospective study blood samples were shipped either frozen or at room temperature before DNA extraction.

TCRbeta CDR3 regions were amplified from genomic DNA using the immunoSEQ Assay, a bias-controlled multiplex PCR. The original methods were these. The number of nucleated cells in each sample was estimated by amplification of reference gene primers within the assay. Sequence reads were collapsed and filtered to measure the absolute abundance of every unique TCRbeta CDR3 rearrangement. For each sample, productive Simpson clonality was calculated by taking the square root of Simpson's diversity index across productive rearrangements. Entries here come from immuneACCESS through TCRdb and include only in-frame sequences with V and J called. Some clones fail to appear in such tables; in the studies checked, an unresolved V gene covers under half of the shortfall, and the cause of the remainder is unknown. The V and J calls and clone size are taken from that table; D and trimming were inferred from the DNA. For this sample the table gives some 460,000 clones, of which 70% to 90% were detected only once. The top ten clonotypes cover under 2.5% of the sample.

The chain uses TRBV2 and TRBJ2-5; the best D guess is TRBD1, with 6 bases matching. Sequences were obtained from PBMCs or T cells enriched from blood (not recorded which). This sequence was found in a woman aged 18 to 35 with acute COVID-19. Here is the DNA: TGTGCCAGCAGTGAACAGCCACAGGGCGAGACCCAGTACTTC. Translated, it gives CASSEQPQGETQYF.